This TCR beta chain was found in a study of siplizumab effects on memory and regulatory T cells (dated by TCRdb to between 2019 and 2020). Some background on the complete study: The effect of the anti-CD2 antibody siplizumab on alloreactive T-cell subsets was examined in allogeneic mixed lymphocyte reactions constructed from human PBMCs. The research as a whole found: Whether proliferating Tregs from siplizumab cultures actually had suppressive function was not functionally confirmed. The cumulative frequency of alloreactive sequences that could be traced back to unstimulated CD4+ memory T cells was significantly reduced by siplizumab. Because sequences at frequencies below about 10^-5 were poorly captured, only a minor fraction of alloreactive clones could be mapped back to unstimulated subsets. Unstimulated naive T cells appeared more diverse than memory T cells, and naive cells seemed to contribute substantially to the alloresponse. Roughly 80-95% of proliferating CD4+ or CD8+ clones could not be assigned a naive or memory phenotype. Among mappable alloreactive CD4+ clones, the Treg-derived fraction averaged around 69% with siplizumab versus 25% to 30% in control reactions.

Additional sequencing covered unstimulated subsets from three donor pairs, namely CD8+ effector memory, CD4+ naive, CD8+ TEMRA, CD4+ memory and CD8+ naive. TCRbeta CDR3 sequencing was performed on sorted unstimulated T cells and on proliferating T cells recovered from mixed lymphocyte reactions. Fresh whole blood from ten HLA-typed healthy donors was used as the source from which PBMCs were isolated. CDR1 is given as WSHSY and CDR2 as SAAADI, both from the germline V gene. The CDR3 numbers 13 residues from cysteine through phenylalanine. CDR3 DNA is the only sequence kept; it has 39 bases, read in frame from the first base. V and J lose 2 bases and 6 bases, and a span of 5 bases separates them. In regard to this clone: What antigen it recognizes has not been identified. Per-base qualities were not stored, and no clone one base away is much larger.

The library was prepared using the immunoSEQ multiplex PCR assay. Each sample had about 10^5 TCR templates assayed by the deep sequencing platform. Genomic DNA extracted from sorted T cells was used for TCRbeta CDR3 sequencing. The source study handled its data this way. The R programming language was used for clonal analysis of TCRbeta CDR3 data. Alloreactive CD4+ and CD8+ clones were identified by comparing unstimulated samples to CFSE-low samples taken after the reaction. Regulatory or non-regulatory origin of alloreactive CD4+ clones was assigned by matching sequences to the sorted unstimulated Treg and non-Treg repertoires. TCRdb carries this immuneACCESS record with in-frame sequences only. Its versions omit some clonotypes, under half of them owing to an unresolved V gene in the studies checked, with the rest unexplained. V, J and clone size derive from that table, while D and trimming were established from the DNA sequence. The sample includes some 100,000 clones, with roughly 95% observed a single time. Together, the top ten hold around 0.031% of the sample.

The receptor's source is a human donor in good health. Material: naive CD4+ T cells sorted from blood. The label giving this sample's cell subset or site can be read as: unstimulated naive T cells. This sequence uses TRBV10-2 and TRBJ1-6; no D segment can be confidently identified. CDR3 loop: CASSEPGNSPLHF. DNA sequence: TGCGCCAGCAGTGAGCCGGGTAATTCACCCCTCCACTTT.